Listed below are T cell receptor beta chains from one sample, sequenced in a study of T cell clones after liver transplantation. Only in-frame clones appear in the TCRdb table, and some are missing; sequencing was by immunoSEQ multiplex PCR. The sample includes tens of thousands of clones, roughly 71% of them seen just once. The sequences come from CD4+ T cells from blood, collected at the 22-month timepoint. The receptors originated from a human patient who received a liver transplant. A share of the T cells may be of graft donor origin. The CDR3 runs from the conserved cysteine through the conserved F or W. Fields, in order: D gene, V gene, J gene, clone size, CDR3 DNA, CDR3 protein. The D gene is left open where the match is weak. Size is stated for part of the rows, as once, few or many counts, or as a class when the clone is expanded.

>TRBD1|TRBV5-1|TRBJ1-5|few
TGCGCCAGCAGCTTGGGACAGGGCCATCAGCCCCAGCATTTT
CASSLGQGHQPQHF
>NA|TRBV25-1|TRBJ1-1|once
TGTGCCAGCAGTGAATGGGCTGAAGCTTTCTTT
CASSEWAEAFF
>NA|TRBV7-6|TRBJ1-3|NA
TGTGCCAGCAGCCCGGACACATCAGGAAACACCATATATTTT
CASSPDTSGNTIYF
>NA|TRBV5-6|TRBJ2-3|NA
TGTGCCAGCAGCTTGCAAGGGATAACCACAGATACGCAGTATTTT
CASSLQGITTDTQYF
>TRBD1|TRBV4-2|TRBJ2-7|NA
TGTGCCAGCAGCCAAGAAGCTCCTGGACAGGGGCACGAGCAGTACTTC
CASSQEAPGQGHEQYF
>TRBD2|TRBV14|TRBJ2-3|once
TGTGCCAGCAGCCAAGCGGGACTAGCAGTCTCAGATACGCAGTATTTT
CASSQAGLAVSDTQYF
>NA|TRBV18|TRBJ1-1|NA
TGTGCCAGCTCTCCGGAGGCACAATACACTGAAGCTTTCTTT
CASSPEAQYTEAFF
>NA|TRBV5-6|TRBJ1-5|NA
TGTGCCAGCAGCTTTCGCAATCAGCCCCAGCATTTT
CASSFRNQPQHF
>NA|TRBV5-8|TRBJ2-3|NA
TGTGCCAGCAGCTTCTATGCGGGAACGCAGTATTTT
CASSFYAGTQYF
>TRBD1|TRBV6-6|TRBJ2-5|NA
TGTGCCAGCAGTCGAGACAGGGGGCAGGAGACCCAGTACTTC
CASSRDRGQETQYF
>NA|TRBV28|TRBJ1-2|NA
TGTGCCAGCAGGCCGGGGGCGCAGAGTGGCTACACCTTC
CASRPGAQSGYTF
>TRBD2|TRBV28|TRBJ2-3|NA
TGTGCCAGCAGGCCCGTCCTAGCGGGGGGGCACGATACGCAGTATTTT
CASRPVLAGGHDTQYF
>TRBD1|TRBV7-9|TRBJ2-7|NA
TGTGCCAGCAGTCTCAGACAGGGCTCCTACGAGCAGTACTTC
CASSLRQGSYEQYF
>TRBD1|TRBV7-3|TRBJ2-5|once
TGTGCCAGCAGCTCCCCAGACAGGGGAGAGACCCAGTACTTC
CASSSPDRGETQYF
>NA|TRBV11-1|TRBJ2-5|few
TGTGCCAGCAGCTCCCATCTCGGAAGGCCGGGGCGTGAGACCCAGTACTTC
CASSSHLGRPGRETQYF
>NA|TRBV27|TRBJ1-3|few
TGTGCCAGCAGGCCCTCTAACTCTGGAAACACCATATATTTT
CASRPSNSGNTIYF
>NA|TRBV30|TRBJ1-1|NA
TGTGCCTGGAGTGAGTCGCGGAACACTGAAGCTTTCTTT
CAWSESRNTEAFF
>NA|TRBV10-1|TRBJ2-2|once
TGCGCCAGCAGTGAGTCATACGGATGGAACACCGGGGAGCTGTTTTTT
CASSESYGWNTGELFF
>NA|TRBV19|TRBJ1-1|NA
TGTGCCAGTAGTTTTGAGGGACGGTTGAACACTGAAGCTTTCTTT
CASSFEGRLNTEAFF
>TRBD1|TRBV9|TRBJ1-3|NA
TGTGCCAGCAGCGTATTACAGGGGTCTGGAAACACCATATATTTT
CASSVLQGSGNTIYF
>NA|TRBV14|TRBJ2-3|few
TGTGCCAGCAGCCAAAAAACCCTATTTACGCAGTATTTT
CASSQKTLFTQYF
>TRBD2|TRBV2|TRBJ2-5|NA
TGTGCCAGCAGTGAAGCGCTTGGGGGGGTTGTGGAAGAGACCCAGTACTTC
CASSEALGGVVEETQYF
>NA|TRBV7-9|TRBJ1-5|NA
TGTGCCAGCAGCTCCTCCGGGGAGTTTGGCAATCAGCCCCAGCATTTT
CASSSSGEFGNQPQHF
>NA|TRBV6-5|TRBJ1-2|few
TGTGCCAGCAGGCCCGGACGGTCCTCTGGCTACACCTTC
CASRPGRSSGYTF
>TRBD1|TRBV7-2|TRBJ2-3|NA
TGTGCCAGCAGCTTAGGGACAGGGGCTACAGATACGCAGTATTTT
CASSLGTGATDTQYF
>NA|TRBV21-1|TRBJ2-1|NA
TGTGCCAGCAAACCCAGGGGTTGGTATGAGCAGTTCTTC
CASKPRGWYEQFF
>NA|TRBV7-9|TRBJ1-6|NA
TGTGCCAGCAGGCTGGAAGTCCGGGGGAATTCACCCCTCCACTTT
CASRLEVRGNSPLHF
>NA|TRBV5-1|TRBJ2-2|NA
TGCGCCAGCAGCACAACGGATAGGGGTACGGACGGGGAGCTGTTTTTT
CASSTTDRGTDGELFF
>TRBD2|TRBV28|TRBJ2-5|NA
TGTGCCAGCACCTCGGCAGAGCGGGGGAGGGAGACCCAGTACTTC
CASTSAERGRETQYF
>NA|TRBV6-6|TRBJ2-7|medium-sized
TGTGCCAGCAGTTTACAGGGCTACGAGCAGTACTTC
CASSLQGYEQYF
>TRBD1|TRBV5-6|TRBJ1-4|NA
TGTGCCAGCAGCTTGTTCCAGTCAGGACAGGGGAGAACTAATGAAAAACTGTTTTTT
CASSLFQSGQGRTNEKLFF
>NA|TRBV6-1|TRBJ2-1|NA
TGTGCCAGCAGTACCCTGTCCGGACCCTACAATGAGCAGTTCTTC
CASSTLSGPYNEQFF
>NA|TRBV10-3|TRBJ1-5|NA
TGTGCCATCAGTGAGTTGGGAGGGGCGGTATCGCCCCAGCATTTT
CAISELGGAVSPQHF
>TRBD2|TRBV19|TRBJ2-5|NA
TGTGCCAGTAGTATCGGGCTAGCGGACCAAGAGACCCAGTACTTC
CASSIGLADQETQYF
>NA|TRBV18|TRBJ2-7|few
TGTGCCAGCTCCCTCTACTCAGGGGTCGACGAGCAGTACTTC
CASSLYSGVDEQYF
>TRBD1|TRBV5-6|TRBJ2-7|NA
TGTGCCAGCAGTCATTACAGGGGCGAGCAGTACTTC
CASSHYRGEQYF
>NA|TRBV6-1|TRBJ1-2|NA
TGTGCCAGCAGTGAAGGGGGCTATGGCTACACCTTC
CASSEGGYGYTF
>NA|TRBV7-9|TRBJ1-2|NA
TGTGCCAGCAGCTCTCCCAACTATGGCTACACCTTC
CASSSPNYGYTF
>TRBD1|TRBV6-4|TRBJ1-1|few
TGTGCCAGCAAAAACAGCAACAGGGGATACACTGAAGCTTTCTTT
CASKNSNRGYTEAFF
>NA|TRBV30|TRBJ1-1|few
TGTGCCTGGAGTGTAGTGGGGGGGACTGAAGCTTTCTTT
CAWSVVGGTEAFF
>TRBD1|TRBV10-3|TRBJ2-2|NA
TGTGCCACCCATACGGGACAGACGAACACCGGGGAGCTGTTTTTT
CATHTGQTNTGELFF
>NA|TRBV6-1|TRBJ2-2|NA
TGTGCCAGCAGAAACGGACAGAACACCGGGGAGCTGTTTTTT
CASRNGQNTGELFF
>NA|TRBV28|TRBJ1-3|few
TGTGCCAGCAAGGCCGCGGGGGTTGACATGAGTCCGAACACCATATATTTT
CASKAAGVDMSPNTIYF
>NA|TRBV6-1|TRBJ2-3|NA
TGTGCCAGCAGGTGGGACACAGATACGCAGTATTTT
CASRWDTDTQYF
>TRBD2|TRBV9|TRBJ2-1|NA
TGTGCCAGCAGCGTCCGAGCCGTCGGAGGGGAGGGTAATGAGCAGTTCTTC
CASSVRAVGGEGNEQFF
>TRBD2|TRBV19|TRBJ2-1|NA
TGTGCCAGTAGATCGCTAGCGGGGGCTAATGAGCAGTTCTTC
CASRSLAGANEQFF
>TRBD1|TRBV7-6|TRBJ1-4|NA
TGTGCCAGCAGCTTAGGACAGGGGGTGTTTGAAAAACTGTTTTTT
CASSLGQGVFEKLFF
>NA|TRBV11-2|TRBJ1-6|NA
TGTGCCAGCAGAAGTATTCAAGGGAATAATTCACCCCTCCACTTT
CASRSIQGNNSPLHF
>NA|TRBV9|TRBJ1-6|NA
TGTGCCAGCAGCGTACAGAATAATTCACCCCTCCACTTT
CASSVQNNSPLHF
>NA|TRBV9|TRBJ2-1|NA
TGTGCCAGCAGCGGAGGAGGGTTAAGCTCCTACAATGAGCAGTTCTTC
CASSGGGLSSYNEQFF
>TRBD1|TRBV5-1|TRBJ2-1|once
TGCGCCAGCAGCTTGGGACAGGGGGGCTACAATGAGCAGTTCTTC
CASSLGQGGYNEQFF
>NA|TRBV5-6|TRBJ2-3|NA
TGTGCCAGCAGCTTCTCAGGCACAGATACGCAGTATTTT
CASSFSGTDTQYF
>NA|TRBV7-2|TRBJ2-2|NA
TGTGCCAGCAGCGGGGCGGGGTTAGGCACCGGGGAGCTGTTTTTT
CASSGAGLGTGELFF
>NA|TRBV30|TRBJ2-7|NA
TGTGCCTGGACCCGGGCCACCTACGAGCAGTACTTC
CAWTRATYEQYF
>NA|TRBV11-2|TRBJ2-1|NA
TGTGCCAGCAGCTTAAGGGGCCGGGGTCCGTACAATGAGCAGTTCTTC
CASSLRGRGPYNEQFF
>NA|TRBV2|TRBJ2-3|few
TGTGCCGTCAACCGGGACTTTACGCAGTATTTT
CAVNRDFTQYF
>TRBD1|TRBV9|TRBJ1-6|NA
TGTGCCAGCAGCGTAGGTTCAGGGGGCTTTGCTAATTCACCCCTCCACTTT
CASSVGSGGFANSPLHF
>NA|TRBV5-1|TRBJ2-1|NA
TGCGCCAGCAGCCCCCAGAGGATCTACAATGAGCAGTTCTTC
CASSPQRIYNEQFF
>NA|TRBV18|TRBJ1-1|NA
TGTGCCAGCTCACCACCGAACAGCCTGAACACTGAAGCTTTCTTT
CASSPPNSLNTEAFF
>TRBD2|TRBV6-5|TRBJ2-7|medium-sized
TGTGCCAGCAGCCTGACTAGCGGGGGGCCTAGGGAGCAGTACTTC
CASSLTSGGPREQYF